The sequence of this T cell receptor beta chain was determined in a study of memory CD8 T cells in hepatitis C reinfection. Time point indicated: pre-reinfection, 55 to 20 weeks before reinfection detection. No in vitro expansion preceded TCR sequencing of the sorted cells. About this clone itself: The sample has other DNA sequences that encode this CDR3 too.

Germline V gene sequence: CDR1 SGDLS, CDR2 YYNGEE. This CDR3 comprises 17 residues. The V and J ends lost 0 bases and 0 bases respectively, with 14 bases between them. Data came from immunoSEQ multiplex PCR; TCRdb stores just in-frame clones and leaves some out. The sample carries 50,000 or so clones, nearly 90% recorded once. Source material: naive CD8+ T cells sorted from blood. The chain is built from TRBV9 and TRBJ2-3; D possibly corresponds to TRBD2 (5 bases). The receptor comes from a man younger than 35 with hepatitis C virus infection. The CDR3 here is CASSVAEADPSTDTQYF. The CDR3 bases are TGTGCCAGCAGCGTAGCTGAAGCGGACCCTAGCACAGATACGCAGTATTTT.